Listed below are T cell receptor beta chains from one sample, sequenced in a study of blood T cell repertoires in COVID-19. This table comes from immunoSEQ multiplex PCR, and its TCRdb copy is limited to in-frame clones, with some not included. The table shows fewer than 350,000 clones, with more than 80% occurring only once. The sample was peripheral blood. The receptors derive from a woman aged 25-40 years with COVID-19, enrolled during active disease. Each CDR3 is given with its conserved first and last residue. D genes are given only for firm matches. Clone size, where shown, is once, few, many, or a class for clones that have expanded.

abundance: .
d_gene: TRBD2
j_gene: TRBJ2-2
v_gene: TRBV5-1
CDR3aa: CASSPQLAGGPAGELFF
CDR3nt: TGCGCCAGCAGCCCCCAGTTAGCGGGAGGGCCCGCCGGGGAGCTGTTTTTT

abundance: .
d_gene: TRBD1
j_gene: TRBJ1-2
v_gene: TRBV5-6
CDR3aa: CASSLARGVRTF
CDR3nt: TGTGCCAGCAGCTTGGCCAGGGGGGTGCGGACCTTC

abundance: .
d_gene: .
j_gene: TRBJ2-2
v_gene: TRBV7-2
CDR3aa: CASSLSGNTGELFF
CDR3nt: TGTGCCAGCAGCTTGTCCGGGAACACCGGGGAGCTGTTTTTT

abundance: .
d_gene: .
j_gene: TRBJ1-2
v_gene: TRBV10-3
CDR3aa: CAISESTGYGYTF
CDR3nt: TGTGCCATCAGTGAGTCCACAGGCTATGGCTACACCTTC

abundance: .
d_gene: TRBD1
j_gene: TRBJ2-5
v_gene: TRBV11-2
CDR3aa: CASSLVLPGQQETQYF
CDR3nt: TGTGCCAGCAGCTTAGTTCTCCCGGGACAGCAAGAGACCCAGTACTTC

abundance: .
d_gene: TRBD1
j_gene: TRBJ1-4
v_gene: TRBV7-2
CDR3aa: CASSLGQGGRKLFF
CDR3nt: TGTGCCAGCAGCTTAGGACAGGGGGGCCGAAAACTGTTTTTT

abundance: .
d_gene: TRBD2
j_gene: TRBJ2-1
v_gene: TRBV2
CDR3aa: CASSARGSSYNEQFF
CDR3nt: TGTGCCAGCAGTGCCCGCGGGAGCTCCTACAATGAGCAGTTCTTC

abundance: .
d_gene: TRBD2
j_gene: TRBJ2-1
v_gene: TRBV12-3/TRBV12-4
CDR3aa: CASSQGLAHEQFF
CDR3nt: TGTGCCAGCAGTCAAGGACTAGCCCATGAGCAGTTCTTC

abundance: .
d_gene: .
j_gene: TRBJ1-4
v_gene: TRBV5-1
CDR3aa: CASSPTGEREEKLFF
CDR3nt: TGCGCCAGCAGTCCCACCGGGGAAAGGGAGGAAAAACTGTTTTTT

abundance: .
d_gene: TRBD1
j_gene: TRBJ1-6
v_gene: TRBV5-1
CDR3aa: CASSPAGTDEAPLHF
CDR3nt: TGCGCCAGCAGCCCCGCCGGGACAGACGAAGCACCCCTCCACTTT

abundance: .
d_gene: TRBD1
j_gene: TRBJ2-2
v_gene: TRBV18
CDR3aa: CASSPGTGNTGELFF
CDR3nt: TGTGCCAGCTCACCCGGGACAGGGAACACCGGGGAGCTGTTTTTT

abundance: .
d_gene: .
j_gene: TRBJ1-5
v_gene: TRBV28
CDR3aa: CASSLNRYYQPQHF
CDR3nt: TGTGCCAGCAGTTTAAACCGGTACTATCAGCCCCAGCATTTT

abundance: .
d_gene: TRBD2
j_gene: TRBJ2-2
v_gene: TRBV19
CDR3aa: CATWPSGSPIAGELFF
CDR3nt: TGTGCCACCTGGCCTAGCGGGAGTCCCATCGCCGGGGAGCTGTTTTTT

abundance: .
d_gene: .
j_gene: TRBJ2-7
v_gene: TRBV29-1
CDR3aa: CSVASGLRGEQYF
CDR3nt: TGCAGCGTTGCGTCCGGGCTCCGGGGCGAGCAGTACTTC

abundance: .
d_gene: .
j_gene: TRBJ1-6
v_gene: TRBV5-1
CDR3aa: CASSSYGAVENSPLHF
CDR3nt: TGCGCCAGCAGCTCCTACGGAGCAGTAGAGAATTCACCCCTCCACTTT

abundance: .
d_gene: TRBD2
j_gene: TRBJ2-1
v_gene: TRBV6-5
CDR3aa: CASDGSSGPYNEQFF
CDR3nt: TGTGCCAGCGACGGGTCTAGCGGGCCCTACAATGAGCAGTTCTTC

abundance: .
d_gene: TRBD1
j_gene: TRBJ1-4
v_gene: TRBV5-1
CDR3aa: CASSSGQGGTNEKLFF
CDR3nt: TGCGCCAGCAGCTCCGGACAGGGGGGGACTAATGAAAAACTGTTTTTT

abundance: .
d_gene: .
j_gene: TRBJ2-1
v_gene: TRBV5-5
CDR3aa: CASSLDRGYSYNEQFF
CDR3nt: TGTGCCAGCAGCTTGGATAGGGGTTATTCCTACAATGAGCAGTTCTTC

abundance: .
d_gene: TRBD1
j_gene: TRBJ2-7
v_gene: TRBV7-2
CDR3aa: CASSSGTGGSREQYF
CDR3nt: TGTGCCAGCAGCTCCGGGACAGGGGGTAGCCGCGAGCAGTACTTC

abundance: .
d_gene: .
j_gene: TRBJ1-2
v_gene: TRBV20-1
CDR3aa: CSARGALGYTF
CDR3nt: TGCAGTGCTAGGGGCGCCCTGGGCTACACCTTC

abundance: .
d_gene: TRBD1
j_gene: TRBJ2-5
v_gene: TRBV5-4
CDR3aa: CASSRQGPKTQYF
CDR3nt: TGTGCCAGCAGCCGACAGGGGCCGAAGACCCAGTACTTC

abundance: .
d_gene: TRBD1
j_gene: TRBJ2-7
v_gene: TRBV14
CDR3aa: CASSQDVGSPGQGNEQYF
CDR3nt: TGTGCCAGCAGCCAAGACGTAGGGTCCCCAGGACAGGGGAACGAGCAGTACTTC

abundance: few
d_gene: TRBD1
j_gene: TRBJ1-6
v_gene: TRBV6-4
CDR3aa: CASSLTGGASPLHF
CDR3nt: TGTGCCAGCAGCTTAACAGGGGGCGCGTCACCCCTCCACTTT

abundance: .
d_gene: TRBD2
j_gene: TRBJ2-1
v_gene: TRBV5-5
CDR3aa: CASSLRLAGGYEQFF
CDR3nt: TGTGCCAGCAGCTTACGACTAGCGGGAGGTTATGAGCAGTTCTTC

abundance: .
d_gene: .
j_gene: TRBJ1-2
v_gene: TRBV6-5
CDR3aa: CASSSTGLSNYGYTF
CDR3nt: TGTGCCAGCAGTTCTACGGGGTTAAGTAACTATGGCTACACCTTC

abundance: .
d_gene: TRBD1
j_gene: TRBJ1-1
v_gene: TRBV29-1
CDR3aa: CSGGQGAMNTEAFF
CDR3nt: TGCAGCGGGGGACAGGGCGCAATGAACACTGAAGCTTTCTTT

abundance: .
d_gene: .
j_gene: TRBJ1-1
v_gene: TRBV19
CDR3aa: CASSIYLGAEAFF
CDR3nt: TGTGCCAGTAGTATATATTTAGGGGCTGAAGCTTTCTTT

abundance: .
d_gene: TRBD1
j_gene: TRBJ2-7
v_gene: TRBV7-2
CDR3aa: CASSLVSRQGSEQYF
CDR3nt: TGTGCCAGCAGCTTAGTTTCCCGACAGGGGAGCGAGCAGTACTTC

abundance: .
d_gene: .
j_gene: TRBJ2-5
v_gene: TRBV5-6
CDR3aa: CASSLAGQGGETQYF
CDR3nt: TGTGCCAGCAGCTTGGCCGGTCAGGGTGGAGAGACCCAGTACTTC